These 19 T cell receptor beta chains came from one sample sequenced in a study of Ad26.COV2.S vaccination and SARS-CoV-2 variants. This table comes from immunoSEQ multiplex PCR, and its TCRdb copy is limited to in-frame clones, with some not included. Of around 450,000 clones in the sample, roughly 88% are singletons; the top ten hold roughly 4%. Sample treatment: around 19 received Ad26.COV2.S at low or high dose, single or two shots; a few received placebo; per-sample allocation not given. Sampling happened 63 days after the first vaccine or placebo injection. The sample here was peripheral blood, taken in a trial of Ad26.COV2.S vaccine versus placebo. All receptors derive from a person aged 18-65 years who received the Ad26.COV2.S COVID-19 vaccine or a placebo.

The V call is TRBV7-6, the J call TRBJ1-1; D is undetermined. Germline CDR1 is SGHVS and CDR2 is FNYEAQ. The CDR3 is made up of 13 amino acids. The V end lost 4 bases, the J end lost 5 bases, and 11 bases lay between the germline ends. CDR3 in amino acids: CASSYRVETEAFF. CDR3 DNA sequence: TGTGCCAGCAGCTATAGGGTCGAGACTGAAGCTTTCTTT.

This rearrangement joins TRBV30 to TRBJ1-2, with TRBD1 identical over 9 bases. In germline, CDR1 is GTSNPN, CDR2 SVGIG (reference sequence). The ends lost 4 bases at V and 1 base at J; junction bases unmatched: 7. The CDR3 extends over 15 amino acids. This CDR3 is CAWNFQGQGNYGYTF. The DNA for the CDR3 is TGTGCCTGGAACTTCCAGGGACAGGGTAACTATGGCTACACCTTC.

The chain couples TRBV15 to TRBJ2-7; D uncertain. The germline V and J ends were trimmed by 3 bases and 6 bases, with 6 bases remaining between them. The germline CDR1 and CDR2 sequences are LNHNV and YYDKDF (reference sequence). The CDR3 is made up of 11 amino acids. The CDR3 loop reads CATSRGGEQYF. CDR3 coding DNA: TGTGCCACCAGCAGGGGTGGCGAGCAGTACTTC.

This chain links TRBV5-4 with TRBJ2-7; 10 bases are a match to TRBD2. The V and J ends lost 3 bases and 5 bases, in that order; junction bases with no gene match: 11. The germline gives CDR1 SGHNT, CDR2 YYREEE (reference sequence). The CDR3 totals 16 residues. The CDR3, as DNA: TGTGCCAGCAGCTCCCGGGTGAGCGGGAGGGCCGACGAGCAGTACTTC. It is translated as CASSSRVSGRADEQYF. Using reference TRBV5-4 and TRBJ2-7 for the parts outside the CDR3, the full variable domain is ETGVTQSPTHLIKTRGQQVTLRCSSQSGHNTVSWYQQALGQGPQFIFQYYREEENGRGNFPPRFSGLQFPNYSSELNVNALELDDSALYLCASSSRVSGRADEQYFGPGTRLTVT.

V gene TRBV4-1 combines with J gene TRBJ2-7; 11 positions agree with TRBD2. V shed 1 base, J shed 4 bases, and the junction held 6 bases outside the gene matches. Germline CDR1 reads MGHRA; CDR2 reads YSYEKL. The CDR3 consists of 16 residues. This CDR3 is CASSQGLTSGAYEQYF. CDR3 nucleotide sequence: TGCGCCAGCAGCCAAGGCCTGACTAGCGGGGCTTACGAGCAGTACTTC.

This chain links TRBV27 with TRBJ1-1; the D is unclear. The ends were cut back, 8 bases at V and 4 bases at J, with 14 bases in the middle. Germline V lookup: CDR1 MNHEY, CDR2 SMNVEV (reference sequence). CDR3 size: 13 residues. The CDR3 region is CASWGLVGTEAFF. In DNA form, the CDR3 reads TGTGCCAGCTGGGGTTTAGTCGGCACTGAAGCTTTCTTT.

The V call is TRBV24-1, the J call TRBJ2-2; D is possibly TRBD1 (5 bases). Trimming pared 1 base from V and 1 base from J, leaving 12 bases between. This CDR3 comprises 17 residues. Germline V CDR1 and CDR2: KGHDR, SFDVKD. The chain's CDR3 is CATSDFAGRGNTGELFF. In DNA, the CDR3 is TGTGCCACCAGTGATTTTGCAGGGCGTGGGAACACCGGGGAGCTGTTTTTT.

The rearrangement joins TRBV5-6 to TRBJ1-4; D unclear. There are 13 residues in the CDR3. The germline gives CDR1 SGHDT, CDR2 YYEEEE. Trimming took 0 bases from V and 7 from J, leaving 7 bases between them. CDR3: CASSLVGPEKLFF. The DNA for the CDR3 is TGTGCCAGCAGCTTGGTGGGTCCTGAAAAACTGTTTTTT.

The V call is TRBV3-1 (or the pseudogene TRBV3-2), the J call TRBJ1-6, with D possibly TRBD1 on 6 matching bases. The CDR3 runs 13 residues. V shed 8 bases and J shed 7 bases, with 12 bases lying between them. Germline CDR1 is LGHDT and CDR2 is YNNKEL (reference sequence). This CDR3 is CASRQVNNSPLHF. CDR3 in DNA: TGTGCCAGCCGACAGGTCAACAATTCACCCCTCCACTTT.

The chain recombines TRBV7-9 with TRBJ1-1; 8 positions agree with TRBD1. Per germline, CDR1 SEHNR and CDR2 FQNEAQ (reference sequence). J was trimmed by 1 base and V by 3 bases; bases with no gene match: 4. CDR3 length: 15 residues. This chain's CDR3 is CASSLGGQGNTEAFF. The CDR3 DNA follows: TGTGCCAGCAGCTTGGGCGGACAGGGGAACACTGAAGCTTTCTTT.

This clone came up once. V usage is TRBV4-1 and J usage is TRBJ2-6; TRBD1 matches at 7 bases. Germline CDR1 and CDR2: MGHRA and YSYEKL. Trimming at V came to 1 base and at J to 0 bases, leaving 9 bases not matched to a gene. CDR3 length: 19 amino acids. CDR3 in amino acids: CASSQAGQGVHSGANVLTF. As DNA, the CDR3 is TGCGCCAGCAGCCAAGCTGGGCAGGGGGTACACTCTGGGGCCAACGTCCTGACTTTC.

The rearrangement joins TRBV7-8 to TRBJ2-2, with D perhaps TRBD2 (6 bases). The V gene's germline CDR1 is SGHVS and CDR2 FQNEAQ. CDR3 length equals 15 residues. Deletions cut 1 base from V and 5 bases from J, with 11 bases between. The DNA for the CDR3 is TGTGCCAGCAGCTTAGTCGGGGGAGAGACCGGGGAGCTGTTTTTT. Translating gives CASSLVGGETGELFF.

V gene TRBV27 combines with J gene TRBJ2-3, with TRBD2 matching 8 bases. CDR3 length: 15 amino acids. Germline assignment: CDR1 MNHEY and CDR2 SMNVEV (reference sequence). The V gene end was trimmed by 3 bases and the J gene end by 6 bases; junction bases not matched to a gene: 8. In nucleotides, the CDR3 is TGTGCCAGCAGTTTTCTCGGGAGGGCAGTGGATACGCAGTATTTT. Protein product: CASSFLGRAVDTQYF.

The chain couples TRBV19 to TRBJ2-3; no firm D call. This CDR3 is built from 14 residues. The V gene's germline CDR1 is LNHDA and CDR2 SQIVND (reference sequence). The V end was cut by 2 bases, the J end by 2 bases, with 8 bases between. The CDR3 DNA follows: TGTGCCAGTAGTATAACGGGTTACACAGATACGCAGTATTTT. Residues: CASSITGYTDTQYF. The whole variable domain, filled in from reference TRBV19 and TRBJ2-3, reads DGGITQSPKYLFRKEGQNVTLSCEQNLNHDAMYWYRQDPGQGLRLIYYSQIVNDFQKGDIAEGYSVSREKKESFPLTVTSAQKNPTAFYLCASSITGYTDTQYFGPGTRLTVL.

J is TRBJ2-1 and V is TRBV19; 11 nucleotides align to TRBD2. From germline, CDR1 is LNHDA and CDR2 SQIVND (reference sequence). The CDR3 loop spans 15 amino acids. The ends lost 6 bases at V and 3 bases at J; junction bases unmatched: 4. The chain's CDR3 is CASRKLAGVYNEQFF. CDR3 DNA sequence: TGTGCCAGTAGGAAACTAGCGGGAGTCTACAATGAGCAGTTCTTC.

In DNA, the CDR3 is TGTGCCAGCAGCCAAGCCCGCAGGGCCCGGATCAAGCCCCAGCATTTT. It codes for CASSQARRARIKPQHF. The chain carries TRBV3-1 (or the pseudogene TRBV3-2) and TRBJ1-5; D is possibly TRBD1 (5 bases). The CDR3 spans 16 residues. The V end was cut by 1 base, the J end by 8 bases, with 18 bases between. Germline V CDR1 and CDR2: LGHDT, YNNKEL (reference sequence).

The genes are TRBV27 and TRBJ2-2; D remains unclear. Germline V gene data show CDR1 as MNHEY and CDR2 as SMNVEV (reference sequence). The CDR3 runs 15 residues. Trimming left V 3 bases short and J 5 bases short, with 13 bases between. This CDR3 reads CASSFLGLGTGELFF. The DNA for the CDR3 is TGTGCCAGCAGTTTTTTGGGGTTAGGGACCGGGGAGCTGTTTTTT.

The chain couples TRBV7-9 to TRBJ2-7, with a possible D match to TRBD1 (6 bases). There are 16 residues in the CDR3. The germline gives CDR1 SEHNR, CDR2 FQNEAQ (reference sequence). V lost 1 base, J lost 0 bases, and 13 bases lay in between. DNA of the CDR3: TGTGCCAGCAGCTTAGTTACAGGGCGATCCTCCTACGAGCAGTACTTC. Translation: CASSLVTGRSSYEQYF.

The chain links TRBV5-6 to TRBJ2-7; a weak D match, TRBD2 (6 bases). Per the germline V gene, CDR1 is SGHDT and CDR2 is YYEEEE. This CDR3 is built from 14 residues. The V and J ends lost 0 bases and 2 bases respectively, with 9 bases between them. The DNA of the CDR3 is TGTGCCAGCAGCTTGGCGGGGGACGCCTACGAGCAGTACTTC. Translating it yields CASSLAGDAYEQYF.